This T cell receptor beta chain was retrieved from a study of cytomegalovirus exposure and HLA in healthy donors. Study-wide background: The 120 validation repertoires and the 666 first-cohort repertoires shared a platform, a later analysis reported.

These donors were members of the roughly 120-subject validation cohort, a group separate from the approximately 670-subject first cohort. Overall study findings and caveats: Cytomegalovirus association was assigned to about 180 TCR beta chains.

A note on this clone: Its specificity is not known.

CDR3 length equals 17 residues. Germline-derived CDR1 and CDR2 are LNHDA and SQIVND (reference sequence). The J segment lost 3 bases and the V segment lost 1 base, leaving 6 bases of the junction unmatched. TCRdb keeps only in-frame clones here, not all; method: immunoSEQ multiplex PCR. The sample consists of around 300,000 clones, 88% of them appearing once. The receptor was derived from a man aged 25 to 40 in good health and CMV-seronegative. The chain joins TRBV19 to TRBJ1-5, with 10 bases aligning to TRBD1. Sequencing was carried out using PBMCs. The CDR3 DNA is TGTGCCAGTAGTATAGCCGGGGACAGGGGAATCAATCAGCCCCAGCATTTT. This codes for CASSIAGDRGINQPQHF.